What follows is one TCR beta chain and its context. The data were taken from a study of T cell responses to AZD1222 COVID-19 vaccine. Libraries were prepared by immunoSEQ multiplex PCR; TCRdb keeps only in-frame clonotypes and omits some of them. The repertoire holds 150,000 to 200,000 clones, with more than 70% as singletons. The J segment lost 2 bases and the V segment lost 7 bases, leaving 10 bases of the junction unmatched. The CDR3 consists of 15 residues. The V gene's germline CDR1 is SGHTA and CDR2 FQGNSA. The chain couples TRBV7-2 to TRBJ2-5; 7 bases match TRBD2. Sample: peripheral blood, taken 28 days after the second AZD1222 dose. The sequence came from an adult who received the AZD1222 COVID-19 vaccine. The CDR3 DNA follows: TGTGCCAGCAACCAGATGGGGGGAGGGCAAGAGACCCAGTACTTC. Translating gives CASNQMGGGQETQYF.